This TCR beta chain was captured in a study of CD8+ T cells in alopecia areata. Germline values: CDR1 SQVTM, CDR2 ANQGSEA. This CDR3 spans 12 amino acids. Trimming shortened V by 4 bases and J by 5 bases, and 12 bases separated the two germline ends. Reverse transcription of extracted RNA yielded cDNA, which provided the sequencing template. Produced via immunoSEQ multiplex PCR; TCRdb's table is partial and in-frame only. The sample yields 150,000 to 200,000 clones, 50% to 60% seen once. The sequence derives from a human donor with alopecia areata. Sequences were derived from CD4+ T cells sorted from blood, sampled at week 0. The gene calls are TRBV29-1 and TRBJ2-7, with a possible D match to TRBD1 (5 bases). The CDR3 reads CSVVRLGDEQYF. CDR3 nucleotides: TGCAGCGTTGTCCGCCTAGGGGACGAGCAGTACTTC.